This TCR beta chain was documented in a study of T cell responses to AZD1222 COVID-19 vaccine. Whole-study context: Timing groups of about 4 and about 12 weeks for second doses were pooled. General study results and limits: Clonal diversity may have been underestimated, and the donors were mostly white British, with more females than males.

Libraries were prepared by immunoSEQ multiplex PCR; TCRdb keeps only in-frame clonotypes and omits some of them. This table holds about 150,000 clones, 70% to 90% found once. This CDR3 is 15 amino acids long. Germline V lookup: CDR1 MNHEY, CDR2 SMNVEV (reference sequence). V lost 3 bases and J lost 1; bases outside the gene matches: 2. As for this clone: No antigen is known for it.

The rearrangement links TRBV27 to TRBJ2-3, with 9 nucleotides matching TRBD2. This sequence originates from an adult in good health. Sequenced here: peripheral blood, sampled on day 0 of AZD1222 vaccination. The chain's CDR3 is CASSLRTSGTDTQYF. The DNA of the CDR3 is TGTGCCAGCAGTTTGAGGACTAGCGGCACAGATACGCAGTATTTT.